Listed below are T cell receptor beta chains from one sample, sequenced in a study of human T cells and chemical hapten exposure. Via MiXCR, TCRdb re-called the RACE reads, giving one row per CDR3 protein. In the table there are some 170,000 distinct CDR3 sequences, roughly 25% of which are singletons. The source material was whole blood, sampled in connection with sensitization to the hapten diphenylcyclopropenone (DPC). The receptors were sampled from a young woman with alopecia areata. Some clones in this sample may be carry-over from other donors' samples. The CDR3 runs from the conserved cysteine through the conserved F or W. A D gene is named only where the DNA matches it firmly. The listing skips clone size in some rows; elsewhere it reads once, few, many or a size class.

d_call j_call v_call clone_size cdr3_nt cdr3_aa
- TRBJ2-7 TRBV5-1 - TGCGCCAGCAGCTCGGGGATAATCAGCTCCTACGAGCAGTACTTC CASSSGIISSYEQYF
- TRBJ1-1 TRBV2 - TGTGCCAGCAGGGCAGGGACCACTGAAGCTTTCTTT CASRAGTTEAFF
TRBD2 TRBJ2-1 TRBV2 - TGTGCCAGCAGGGGACTAGCGATCAATGAGCAGTTCTTC CASRGLAINEQFF
- TRBJ2-5 TRBV11-2 few TGTGCCAGCAGCGCAAGGGGGGGGCCGCAAGAGACCCAGTACTTC CASSARGGPQETQYF
- TRBJ2-7 TRBV20-1 few TGCAGTGCTAGCTTGCGGGAGAAGGGGGACGAGCAGTACTTC CSASLREKGDEQYF
TRBD1 TRBJ2-7 TRBV15 - TGTGCCACCAGCAGGGACAGGGGTCCCGACGAGCAGTACTTC CATSRDRGPDEQYF
TRBD2 TRBJ2-5 TRBV7-2 - TGTGCCAGCAGCTTAGCGGGAGGGAAAGAGACCCAGTACTTC CASSLAGGKETQYF
- TRBJ1-5 TRBV29-1 - TGCAGCGTTGGGGATGGGGATCAGCCCCAGCATTTT CSVGDGDQPQHF
- TRBJ2-3 TRBV29-1 few TGCAGCGCCGGGGGACGAGGTACGCAGTATTTT CSAGGRGTQYF
- TRBJ2-7 TRBV7-9 - TGTGCCAGCAGCTTAGTAGGCGAGCAGTACTTC CASSLVGEQYF
TRBD1 TRBJ1-6 TRBV10-2 - TGCGCCAGCATCCAGGGGACAGGGGGTAATTCACCCCTCCACTTT CASIQGTGGNSPLHF
- TRBJ2-7 TRBV7-2 - TGTGCCAGCAGCAGGACGTCCGTAAACTACGAGCAGTACTTC CASSRTSVNYEQYF
- TRBJ1-5 TRBV6-1 few TGTGCCAGCAGGTTTCGAGACGGTCAGCCCCAGCATTTT CASRFRDGQPQHF
- TRBJ1-2 TRBV14 - TGTGCCAGCAGCGAAGGACTGAGTCGGATCTATGGCTACACCTTC CASSEGLSRIYGYTF
TRBD2 TRBJ2-3 TRBV20-1 - TGCAGTGCTAGTCCCCTAGCGGGAGCAGATACGCAGTATTTT CSASPLAGADTQYF
- TRBJ1-3 TRBV15 - TGTGCCACAAGCGAGGGAGGGTTAGGAAACACCATATATTTT CATSEGGLGNTIYF
- TRBJ2-7 TRBV6-2/TRBV6-3 - TGTGCCAGCAGTTATGAGCGACCCTACGAGCAGTACTTC CASSYERPYEQYF
- TRBJ2-3 TRBV7-2 few TGTGCCAGCAGCTTGTCCAGGGGATCGACGCAGTATTTT CASSLSRGSTQYF
- TRBJ2-1 TRBV7-9 - TGTGCCAGCAGCTCCAAGCGGGTCTCCTACGATGAGCAGTTCTTC CASSSKRVSYDEQFF
- TRBJ1-2 TRBV5-1 - TGCGCCAGCAGCTTGACGGGCGCAGGGTTAAAGAACTATGGCTACACCTTC CASSLTGAGLKNYGYTF
TRBD2 TRBJ2-5 TRBV20-1 - TGCAGTGCTCAGTTAGCGGGAGCGGTCGGGACCCAGTACTTC CSAQLAGAVGTQYF
- TRBJ1-5 TRBV20-1 - TGCAGTGCTAGCTACTTGAATCAGCCCCAGCATTTT CSASYLNQPQHF
- TRBJ1-2 TRBV7-3 few TGTGCCAGCAGCCCCGATAACTTTGGCTACACCTTC CASSPDNFGYTF
TRBD1 TRBJ2-2 TRBV6-2/TRBV6-3 - TGTGCCAGCAGTGGCCCGACAGGGTCCGGGGAGCTGTTTTTT CASSGPTGSGELFF
- TRBJ1-3 TRBV6-5 - TGTGCCAGCAGCCCAGATCTCGTCCGGGGAAACACCATATATTTT CASSPDLVRGNTIYF
- TRBJ1-2 TRBV29-1 few TGCAGCGTTGCCGGGGCGCTTGGGCGATCATATGGCTACACCTTC CSVAGALGRSYGYTF
- TRBJ1-4 TRBV14 few TGTGCCAGCAGCCTCCAGTCAACTAATGAAAAACTGTTTTTT CASSLQSTNEKLFF
- TRBJ1-6 TRBV5-1 - TGCGCCAGCAGCTTGGGGGATAATTCACCCCTCCACTTT CASSLGDNSPLHF
- TRBJ2-7 TRBV11-2 few TGTGCCAGCAGCTCCCAGCCTCGCGAGCAGTACTTC CASSSQPREQYF
TRBD2 TRBJ2-2 TRBV20-1 few TGCAGTGCTAGAGAGGCGACTAGCGGGAGGAGCAAGGAGCTGTTTTTT CSAREATSGRSKELFF
- TRBJ1-1 TRBV29-1 few TGCACTACGGAAGTTAACACTGAAGCTTTCTTT CTTEVNTEAFF
TRBD1 TRBJ2-5 TRBV10-3 - TGTGCCATCAGTGTAGGGGACAGCCAAGAGACCCAGTACTTC CAISVGDSQETQYF
- TRBJ1-2 TRBV25-1 - TGTGCCAGCGGTAGAATAGGGAGGGACGGCTACACCTTC CASGRIGRDGYTF
- TRBJ2-7 TRBV3-1 - TGTGCCAGCAGCCCCCTGGCGGGGGAGCAGTACTTC CASSPLAGEQYF
- TRBJ1-3 TRBV4-1 - TGCGCCAGCAGCCAGTCCCTAAGCTCTGGAAACACCATATATTTT CASSQSLSSGNTIYF
- TRBJ2-3 TRBV20-1 - TGCAGTGGGGGCGCGAGCACAGATACGCAGTATTTT CSGGASTDTQYF
TRBD2 TRBJ2-3 TRBV10-3 - TGTGCCGCAAAAGCGGGAGAAATAACAGATACGCAGTATTTT CAAKAGEITDTQYF
- TRBJ2-2 TRBV10-3 few TGTGCCATCAGTGAGTCTCGAGCATTTCGAACCGGGGAGCTGTTTTTT CAISESRAFRTGELFF
TRBD2 TRBJ2-1 TRBV9 few TGTGCCAGCAGCGATGCGGGGGTCTACAATGAGCAGTTCTTC CASSDAGVYNEQFF
TRBD2 TRBJ2-5 TRBV4-1 few TGCGCCAGCAGCCTCCTAGCGGGAGAGGGAGAGACCCAGTACTTC CASSLLAGEGETQYF
TRBD2 TRBJ2-2 TRBV11-2 - TGTGCCGGCGGCGGGAGGGTGAACACCGGGGAGCTGTTTTTT CAGGGRVNTGELFF
- TRBJ2-2 TRBV7-2 many TGTGCCAGCAGCTTAGTCGACGCCGGGGAGCTGTTTTTT CASSLVDAGELFF
- TRBJ2-3 TRBV7-6 - TGTGCCAGCAGCGGACTGCGTGGAGATACGCAGTATTTT CASSGLRGDTQYF
TRBD2 TRBJ2-2 TRBV7-2 few TGTGCCAGCAGGCGTCAACTAGCGGGAGGTGGGACCGGGGAGCTGTTTTTT CASRRQLAGGGTGELFF
- TRBJ2-7 TRBV2 - TGTGCCAGCAGTGACGAGAATTCAAGCTCCTACGAGCAGTACTTC CASSDENSSSYEQYF
- TRBJ2-3 TRBV12-3/TRBV12-4 - TGTGCCAGCAGCCCCGGGCTGCATGACAGCACAGATACGCAGTATTTT CASSPGLHDSTDTQYF
- TRBJ2-5 TRBV29-1 - TGCAGCGTTGAAGATCCCCTAGCGAGAGAGACCCAGTACTTC CSVEDPLARETQYF
- TRBJ2-1 TRBV2 few TGTGCCAGCCGGGTCAATGAGCAGTTCTTC CASRVNEQFF
- TRBJ1-3 TRBV20-1 few TGCAGTGCTAGGGGGCGGCGAAGCTCTGGAAACACCATATATTTT CSARGRRSSGNTIYF
- TRBJ2-1 TRBV5-8 once TGTGCCAGCAGCAGCGGGGACAGATGGGCTGAGCAGTTCTTC CASSSGDRWAEQFF
- TRBJ2-1 TRBV12-3/TRBV12-4 - TGTGCCAGCAGTGACAGACCGGGGGAGGTAAATGAGCAGTTCTTC CASSDRPGEVNEQFF
- TRBJ2-1 TRBV20-1 many TGCAGTGCTAGAGGCTTAGGGTTAGCATCGGTGCTGGATGAGCAGTTCTTC CSARGLGLASVLDEQFF
TRBD2 TRBJ2-1 TRBV7-9 few TGTGCCAGCAGCTTTCCGCTAGCGGGAGTCGACAATGAGCAGTTCTTC CASSFPLAGVDNEQFF